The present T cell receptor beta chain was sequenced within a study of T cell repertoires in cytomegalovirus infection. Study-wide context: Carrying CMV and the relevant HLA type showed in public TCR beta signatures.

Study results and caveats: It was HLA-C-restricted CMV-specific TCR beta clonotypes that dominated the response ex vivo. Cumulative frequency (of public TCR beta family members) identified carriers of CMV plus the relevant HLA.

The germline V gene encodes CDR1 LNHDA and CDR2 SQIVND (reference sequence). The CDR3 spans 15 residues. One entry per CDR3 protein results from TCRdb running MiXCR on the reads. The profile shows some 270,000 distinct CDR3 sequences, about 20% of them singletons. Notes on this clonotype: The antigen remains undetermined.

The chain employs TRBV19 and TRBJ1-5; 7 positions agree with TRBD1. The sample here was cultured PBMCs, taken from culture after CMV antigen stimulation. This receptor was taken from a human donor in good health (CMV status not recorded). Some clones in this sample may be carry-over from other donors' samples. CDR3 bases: TGTGCGTCCCAGTCGGCCAGGGGGGGCAATCAGCCCCAGCATTTT. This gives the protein CASQSARGGNQPQHF.